This T cell receptor (beta chain) emerged from a study of CXCR3-negative and CXCR3-positive naive CD8 T cells. Broader study findings: Against CXCR3-negative naive cells, CXCR3-positive naive cells showed more hydrophobic TRB CDR3s.

Each CD8+ T cell subset was flow-sorted in triplicate. Every sort contained a few hundred thousand cells. About this clonotype itself: As yet, its antigen is unknown.

The CDR3 loop spans 15 amino acids. UMI-tagged TRB cDNA libraries were built via 5' RACE. TCRdb reprocessed the 5' RACE reads and reports one entry per CDR3 protein, with no DNA. The sample data list some 150,000 distinct CDR3 sequences. V and J are TRBV12-3 or TRBV12-4 and TRBJ2-3. This TCR came from a human donor in good health. Some clones in this sample may be carry-over from other donors' samples. Sequenced: naive CXCR3+ CD8+ T cells from blood. As for subset: CD45RO-CCR7+CD27+CD95- naive CD8+ T cells expressing CXCR3 (TNR3+). This CDR3 reads CASSLGYQRTDTQYF.